The 23 T cell receptor beta chains below were found in one sample sequenced in a study of Ad26.COV2.S vaccination and SARS-CoV-2 variants. Sequencing used immunoSEQ multiplex PCR; TCRdb keeps in-frame clones, though not all of them. The profile covers fewer than 800,000 clones, with about 90% appearing a single time and about 1.5% taken by the ten largest. The treatment was: around 19 received Ad26.COV2.S at low or high dose, single or two shots; about 5 received placebo; per-sample allocation not given. Vaccine and placebo recipients were sampled on day 63 after the first injection. The sequencing used peripheral blood, collected in a trial of Ad26.COV2.S vaccine versus placebo. All receptors come from a person aged 18-65 years who received the Ad26.COV2.S COVID-19 vaccine or a placebo.

In this sample, this clone turned up a few times. The chain combines TRBV4-1 with TRBJ2-7; D gene unclear. Trimming left V 1 base short and J 2 bases short, with 9 bases between. The CDR3 has 14 residues. Germline loops: CDR1 MGHRA, CDR2 YSYEKL. The CDR3, as DNA: TGCGCCAGCAGCCAAGTCGGATTACCCTACGAGCAGTACTTC. Protein sequence: CASSQVGLPYEQYF.

This clone was recorded once. The V and J genes are TRBV27 and TRBJ2-7; 9 positions match TRBD2. The germline V gene has CDR1 MNHEY and CDR2 SMNVEV (reference sequence). CDR3 size: 15 residues. The V segment lost 2 bases and the J segment 3 bases; nucleotides outside the gene matches: 5. CDR3 nucleotide sequence: TGTGCCAGCAGTTTAGGGCGGGGGGGCCACTACGAGCAGTACTTC. It yields the protein CASSLGRGGHYEQYF.

The table lists this clone with a count of one. The V and J genes are TRBV3-1 (or the pseudogene TRBV3-2) and TRBJ2-7; 7 nucleotides line up with TRBD1. Per germline, CDR1 LGHDT and CDR2 YNNKEL (reference sequence). This CDR3 is built from 16 residues. Trimming cost V 0 bases and J 6 bases; bases outside gene matches: 11. The CDR3 spells CASSQDGGQSASEQYF. The CDR3 DNA reads TGTGCCAGCAGCCAAGATGGGGGACAGTCTGCGTCCGAGCAGTACTTC.

This rearrangement joins TRBV20-1 to TRBJ1-5; unclear D gene. The length of the CDR3 is 13 residues. Germline V CDR1 and CDR2: DFQATT, SNEGSKA (reference sequence). V lost 3 bases, J lost 5 bases, and 11 bases lay in between. The CDR3 DNA follows: TGCAGTGCTAGTATGGGCTTAGATCAGCCCCAGCATTTT. It codes for CSASMGLDQPQHF.

CDR3 residues: CASSIDLRWDQPQHF. The CDR3 coding sequence is TGTGCCAGTAGTATAGACCTGCGTTGGGATCAGCCCCAGCATTTT. The chain has TRBV19 and TRBJ1-5; D not certain. V was shortened by 0 bases and J by 5 bases, with 11 bases between the two germline ends. The CDR3 has 15 amino acids. Germline CDR1 LNHDA, CDR2 SQIVND (reference sequence).

V usage is TRBV9 and J usage is TRBJ1-1; possibly TRBD1 for D (5 bases). The germline V and J ends were trimmed by 2 bases and 3 bases, with 14 bases remaining between them. CDR1 is SGDLS, CDR2 YYNGEE, per germline. This CDR3 spans 15 amino acids. The CDR3 spells CASSVLPDTYTEAFF. The CDR3 DNA sequence: TGTGCCAGCAGCGTGTTACCGGACACTTACACTGAAGCTTTCTTT.

The chain employs TRBV19 and TRBJ2-3; TRBD2 matches 13 bases. The CDR3 runs to 18 residues. Germline CDR1 is LNHDA and CDR2 is SQIVND (reference sequence). V lost 0 bases, J lost 8 bases, and 11 bases stayed unmatched. Here the CDR3 reads CASSIDRGTSGTSGTQYF. In DNA form, the CDR3 reads TGTGCCAGTAGTATAGATCGCGGGACTAGCGGGACCTCGGGTACGCAGTATTTT.

The chain uses TRBV29-1 and TRBJ2-1, with D perhaps assigned TRBD1 or TRBD2 (6 bases each). Germline-derived CDR1 and CDR2 are SQVTM and ANQGSEA. The V end was cut by 8 bases, the J end by 3 bases, with 14 bases between. The CDR3 has 13 residues. The CDR3 sequence: CSSSRGDYNEQFF. CDR3 DNA: TGCAGCTCCTCAAGGGGGGACTACAATGAGCAGTTCTTC.

In this sample, this clone turned up a few times. The chain combines TRBV2 with TRBJ1-5; no clear D gene. Trimming stripped 9 bases from V and 4 bases from J, with 16 bases between. CDR3 length equals 14 residues. CDR1 is SNHLY and CDR2 is FYNNEI in the germline V gene. The CDR3 sequence is CASSLVNKNQPQHF. The CDR3 DNA reads TGTGCCAGTTCGTTGGTGAATAAGAATCAGCCCCAGCATTTT.

The chain combines TRBV4-1 with TRBJ2-7; the D is unclear. The ends were cut back, 0 bases at V and 7 bases at J, with 13 bases in the middle. The CDR3 contains 14 residues. CDR1 and CDR2 (germline): MGHRA, YSYEKL. The CDR3: CASSQDLKLGEQYF. CDR3 in DNA: TGCGCCAGCAGCCAAGATTTAAAACTGGGTGAGCAGTACTTC.

The chain links TRBV7-9 to TRBJ2-5; no clear D. The V end was cut by 8 bases, the J end by 4 bases, with 14 bases between. The length of the CDR3 is 13 residues. The V gene's germline CDR1 is SEHNR and CDR2 FQNEAQ (reference sequence). CDR3 bases: TGTGCCAGCGGCCTCCAAGGGCGAGAGACCCAGTACTTC. It is translated as CASGLQGRETQYF.

The CDR3 spells CASSPPGAGVYNEQFF. The CDR3 DNA is TGTGCCAGCTCACCACCTGGTGCGGGTGTGTACAATGAGCAGTTCTTC. The rearrangement joins TRBV18 to TRBJ2-1; weak D call: TRBD2 (5 bases). There are 16 residues in the CDR3. In germline, CDR1 is KGHSH, CDR2 LQKENI. V lost 0 bases and J lost 4, with 13 bases in between.

V usage is TRBV7-8 and J usage is TRBJ1-2; possible D gene TRBD1, 5 bases. The CDR3 is 13 amino acids. V was clipped by 0 bases and J by 6 bases, with 8 bases between them. Germline V CDR1 and CDR2: SGHVS, FQNEAQ. CDR3 DNA: TGTGCCAGCAGCTTAGCGACAGAAAATGGCTACACCTTC. It codes for CASSLATENGYTF.

The chain combines TRBV3-1 (or the pseudogene TRBV3-2) with TRBJ1-1, with 8 bases identical to TRBD1. CDR3 size: 15 residues. The germline CDR1 and CDR2 sequences are LGHDT and YNNKEL (reference sequence). V lost 4 bases and J lost 4; bases outside the gene matches: 8. Here the CDR3 DNA reads TGTGCCAGCAGCCGCCAAGACAGGGGTGGCACTGAAGCTTTCTTT. As protein: CASSRQDRGGTEAFF.

CDR3 protein: CASSPMGARTEAFF. In DNA, the CDR3 is TGTGCCAGCAGCCCGATGGGGGCGAGAACTGAAGCTTTCTTT. V gene TRBV7-2 combines with J gene TRBJ1-1, with a weak D call TRBD1 (6 bases). V was shortened by 5 bases and J by 5 bases, with 15 bases between the two germline ends. CDR1 SGHTA and CDR2 FQGNSA come from the germline V gene. The CDR3 runs to 14 residues.

Here the CDR3 reads CASSRETGGYEQYF. The CDR3 nucleotides are TGTGCCAGCAGTAGGGAGACAGGGGGCTACGAGCAGTACTTC. The chain is built from TRBV6-5 and TRBJ2-7; the match to TRBD1 covers 9 bases. Germline loops: CDR1 MNHEY, CDR2 SVGAGI. Germline trimming cut 5 bases from V and 3 bases from J; bases unmatched to any gene: 5. The CDR3 loop spans 14 amino acids.

This chain uses TRBV7-2 with TRBJ2-5; 7 bases fit TRBD2. The CDR3 has 15 amino acids. Looked up from germline, CDR1 is SGHTA and CDR2 is FQGNSA. V lost 1 base and J lost 6; bases outside the gene matches: 8. The CDR3 here is CASSLGPGLRKTQYF. Here the CDR3 DNA reads TGTGCCAGCAGCTTAGGGCCGGGACTAAGGAAGACCCAGTACTTC. Supplemented by reference TRBV7-2 and TRBJ2-5, the full variable domain reads GAGVSQSPSNKVTEKGKDVELRCDPISGHTALYWYRQSLGQGLEFLIYFQGNSAPDKSGLPSDRFSAERTGGSVSTLTIQRTQQEDSAVYLCASSLGPGLRKTQYFGPGTRLLVL.

In the case of this clone: The identical CDR3 is also encoded by other nucleotide sequences in the sample. The chain uses TRBV11-3 and TRBJ2-7; no clear D. Germline CDR1 is SGHNT and CDR2 is YENEEA. V was shortened by 4 bases and J by 2 bases, with 6 bases between the two germline ends. The CDR3 has 12 residues. CDR3: CASSSSPYEQYF. For the CDR3, the DNA is TGTGCCAGCAGCTCTTCCCCCTACGAGCAGTACTTC. The full variable domain, rest sourced from reference TRBV11-3 and TRBJ2-7, is EAGVVQSPRYKIIEKKQPVAFWCNPISGHNTLYWYLQNLGQGPELLIRYENEEAVDDSQLPKDRFSAERLKGVDSTLKIQPAELGDSAVYLCASSSSPYEQYFGPGTRLTVT.

The chain links TRBV9 to TRBJ1-6, with 7 nucleotides matching TRBD1. The germline gives CDR1 SGDLS, CDR2 YYNGEE. This CDR3 has 14 residues. J lost 8 bases, V lost 3 bases, and 5 bases had no gene match. The CDR3 DNA reads TGTGCCAGCAGCGGGGGACAGTCCCATTCACCCCTCCACTTT. This sequence encodes CASSGGQSHSPLHF.

This chain uses TRBV29-1 with TRBJ2-3, with TRBD2 identical over 8 bases. Trimming removed 6 bases from V and 2 bases from J; junction bases left unmatched: 7. The CDR3 loop spans 14 amino acids. The germline V gene has CDR1 SQVTM and CDR2 ANQGSEA. CDR3 loop: CSVPGGPSTDTQYF. The CDR3 coding sequence is TGCAGCGTCCCGGGGGGGCCATCCACAGATACGCAGTATTTT.

This clone has a single count. V and J are TRBV27 and TRBJ1-6; D is unclear. The germline gives CDR1 MNHEY, CDR2 SMNVEV (reference sequence). The CDR3 has 14 residues. V lost 0 bases and J 8 bases, leaving 8 bases between the germline ends. The CDR3 protein is CASSLSTWDSPLHF. CDR3 sequence (DNA): TGTGCCAGCAGTTTATCGACTTGGGATTCACCCCTCCACTTT.

V usage is TRBV5-4 and J usage is TRBJ2-5, with D hard to call. CDR1 and CDR2 (germline): SGHNT, YYREEE (reference sequence). This CDR3 comprises 12 residues. V gave up 1 base and J gave up 4 bases, with 5 bases separating them. The CDR3 loop is CASSLTAETQYF. The DNA for the CDR3 is TGTGCCAGCAGCTTGACCGCAGAGACCCAGTACTTC.

The chain has TRBV3-1 (or the pseudogene TRBV3-2) and TRBJ2-4, with TRBD2 matching over 9 bases. Germline V CDR1 and CDR2: LGHDT, YNNKEL (reference sequence). The CDR3 is 14 amino acids. V was pared by 4 bases and J by 8 bases, with 6 bases of the junction left unmatched. This chain's CDR3 is CASSLRIAGDIQYF. The CDR3 nucleotides are TGTGCCAGCAGCCTCCGGATAGCGGGGGACATTCAGTACTTC.